The T cell receptor (beta chain) under discussion was sequenced for a study of blood T cell repertoires in COVID-19. Study background: PBMCs, B-cell-depleted T cells, or T cells were the source of the cDNA or gDNA that made up the material.

The repertoire was sequenced with immunoSEQ multiplex PCR; TCRdb's copy has only in-frame clones and lacks some. Of over 90,000 clones in the sample, about 88% were seen once. To note about this clone: One end of the junction fails to match germline, which may point to a read error. The sample has other DNA sequences that encode this CDR3 too.

The sample consisted of peripheral blood. The receptor was isolated from a human donor in a cohort sampled during active COVID-19.

CDR3 in amino acids: CASSSSTGGNQPQHF. DNA for the CDR3: TGCGCCAGTAGTTCCTCCACAGGGGGCAATCAGCCCCAGCATTTT. J is TRBJ1-5 and V is TRBV19, with 7 bases aligning to TRBD1. Germline CDR1 and CDR2: LNHDA and SQIVND (reference sequence). The length of the CDR3 is 15 residues.